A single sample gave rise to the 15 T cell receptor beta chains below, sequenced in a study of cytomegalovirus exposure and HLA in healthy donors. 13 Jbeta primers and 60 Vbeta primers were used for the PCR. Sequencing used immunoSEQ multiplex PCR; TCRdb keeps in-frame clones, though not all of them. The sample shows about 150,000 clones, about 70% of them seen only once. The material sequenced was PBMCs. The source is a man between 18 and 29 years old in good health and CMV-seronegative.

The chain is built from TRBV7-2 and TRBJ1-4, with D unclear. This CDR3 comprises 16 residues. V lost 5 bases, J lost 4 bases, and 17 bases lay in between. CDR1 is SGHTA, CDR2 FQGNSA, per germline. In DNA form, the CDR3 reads TGTGCCAGCAGCCACGATATAGAACAGAATAATGAAAAACTGTTTTTT. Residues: CASSHDIEQNNEKLFF.

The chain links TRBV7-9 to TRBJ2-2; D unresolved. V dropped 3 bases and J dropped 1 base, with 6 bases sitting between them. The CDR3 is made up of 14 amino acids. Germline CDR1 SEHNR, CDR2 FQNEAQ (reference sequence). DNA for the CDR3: TGTGCCAGCAGCTTTAGTTTGAACACCGGGGAGCTGTTTTTT. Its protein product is CASSFSLNTGELFF.

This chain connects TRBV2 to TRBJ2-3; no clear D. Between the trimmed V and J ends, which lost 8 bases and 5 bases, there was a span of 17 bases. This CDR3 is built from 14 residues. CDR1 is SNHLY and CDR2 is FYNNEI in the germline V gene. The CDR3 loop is CASAERQRVDTQYF. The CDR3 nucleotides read TGTGCCAGCGCCGAGAGGCAGAGAGTAGATACGCAGTATTTT.

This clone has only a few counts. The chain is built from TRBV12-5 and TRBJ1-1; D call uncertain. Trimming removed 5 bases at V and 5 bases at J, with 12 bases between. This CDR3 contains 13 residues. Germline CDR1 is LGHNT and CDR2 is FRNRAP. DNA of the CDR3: TGTGCTAGTGGTCGGGGAGGTTGGACTGAAGCTTTCTTT. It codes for CASGRGGWTEAFF.

The CDR3 nucleotides are TGTGCCAGAAGCCTAAGGGGTTTGAACACTGAAGCTTTCTTT. Translated, it gives CARSLRGLNTEAFF. This chain uses TRBV5-3 with TRBJ1-1; D is possibly TRBD1 (5 bases). TRBV5-3 is classed as an ORF, of uncertain function. Trimming stripped 4 bases from V and 0 bases from J, with 10 bases between. This CDR3 spans 14 amino acids.

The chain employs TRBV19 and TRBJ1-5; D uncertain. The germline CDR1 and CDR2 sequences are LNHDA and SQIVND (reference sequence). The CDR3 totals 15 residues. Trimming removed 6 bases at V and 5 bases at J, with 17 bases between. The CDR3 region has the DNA TGTGCCAGTAGACCCTCGGGTTACTTTGATCAGCCCCAGCATTTT. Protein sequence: CASRPSGYFDQPQHF. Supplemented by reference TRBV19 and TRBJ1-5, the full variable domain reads DGGITQSPKYLFRKEGQNVTLSCEQNLNHDAMYWYRQDPGQGLRLIYYSQIVNDFQKGDIAEGYSVSREKKESFPLTVTSAQKNPTAFYLCASRPSGYFDQPQHFGDGTRLSIL.

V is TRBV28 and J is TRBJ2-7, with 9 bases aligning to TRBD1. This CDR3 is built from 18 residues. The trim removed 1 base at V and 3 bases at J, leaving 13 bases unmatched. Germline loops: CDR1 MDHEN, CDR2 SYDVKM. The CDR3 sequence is CASSLFPGQGERDYEQYF. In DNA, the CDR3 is TGTGCCAGCAGTTTATTTCCGGGACAGGGTGAGAGAGACTACGAGCAGTACTTC.

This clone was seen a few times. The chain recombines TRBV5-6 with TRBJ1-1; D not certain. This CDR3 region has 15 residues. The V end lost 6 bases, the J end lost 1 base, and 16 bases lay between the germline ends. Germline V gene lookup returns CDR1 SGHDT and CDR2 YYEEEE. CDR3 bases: TGTGCCAGCAACAAAATCAGCGTAACGAACACTGAAGCTTTCTTT. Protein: CASNKISVTNTEAFF.

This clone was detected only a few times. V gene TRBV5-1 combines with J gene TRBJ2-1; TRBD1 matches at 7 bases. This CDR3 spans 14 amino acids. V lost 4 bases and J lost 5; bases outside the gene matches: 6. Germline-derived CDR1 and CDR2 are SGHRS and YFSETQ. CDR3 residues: CASSMTGFNNEQFF. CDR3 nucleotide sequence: TGCGCCAGCAGCATGACAGGGTTTAACAATGAGCAGTTCTTC.

CDR3 sequence reads: CASTMIGTANSPLHF. As DNA, the CDR3 is TGTGCCAGCACTATGATCGGGACAGCTAATTCACCCCTCCACTTT. The rearrangement links TRBV6-5 to TRBJ1-6, with 7 bases identical to TRBD1. In germline, CDR1 is MNHEY, CDR2 SVGAGI. This CDR3 spans 15 amino acids. With V trimmed by 7 bases and J by 6 bases, 9 bases remained unmatched.

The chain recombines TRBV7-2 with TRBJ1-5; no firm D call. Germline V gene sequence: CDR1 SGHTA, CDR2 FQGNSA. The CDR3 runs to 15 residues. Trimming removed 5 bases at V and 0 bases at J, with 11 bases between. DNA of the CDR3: TGTGCCAGCAGCCCCGTGGGCGTTAGCAATCAGCCCCAGCATTTT. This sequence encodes CASSPVGVSNQPQHF.

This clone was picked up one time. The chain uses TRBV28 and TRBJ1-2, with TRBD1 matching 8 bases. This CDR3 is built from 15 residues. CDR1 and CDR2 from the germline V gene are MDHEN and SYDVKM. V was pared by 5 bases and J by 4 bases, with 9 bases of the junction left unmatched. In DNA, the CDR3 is TGTGCCAGCAGTCCAGGGGGCGGCGGGCCCTATGGCTACACCTTC. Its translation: CASSPGGGGPYGYTF.

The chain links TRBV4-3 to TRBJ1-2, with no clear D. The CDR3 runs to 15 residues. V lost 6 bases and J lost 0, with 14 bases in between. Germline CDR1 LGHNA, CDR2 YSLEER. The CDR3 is CASSTRGGSNYGYTF. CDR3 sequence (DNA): TGCGCCAGCAGTACTCGGGGAGGTTCTAACTATGGCTACACCTTC.

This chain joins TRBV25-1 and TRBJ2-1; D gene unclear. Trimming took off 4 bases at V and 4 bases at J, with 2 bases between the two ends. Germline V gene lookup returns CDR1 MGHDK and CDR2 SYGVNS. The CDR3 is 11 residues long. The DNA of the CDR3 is TGTGCCAGCAGTGCATACAATGAGCAGTTCTTC. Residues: CASSAYNEQFF.

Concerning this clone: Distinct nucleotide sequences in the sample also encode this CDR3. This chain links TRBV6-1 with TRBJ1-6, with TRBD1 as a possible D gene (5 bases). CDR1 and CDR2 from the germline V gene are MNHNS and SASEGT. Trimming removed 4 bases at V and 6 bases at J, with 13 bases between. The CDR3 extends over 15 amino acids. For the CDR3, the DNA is TGTGCCAGCAGTGCGCGACCCGGGGGTAATTCACCCCTCCACTTT. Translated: CASSARPGGNSPLHF.